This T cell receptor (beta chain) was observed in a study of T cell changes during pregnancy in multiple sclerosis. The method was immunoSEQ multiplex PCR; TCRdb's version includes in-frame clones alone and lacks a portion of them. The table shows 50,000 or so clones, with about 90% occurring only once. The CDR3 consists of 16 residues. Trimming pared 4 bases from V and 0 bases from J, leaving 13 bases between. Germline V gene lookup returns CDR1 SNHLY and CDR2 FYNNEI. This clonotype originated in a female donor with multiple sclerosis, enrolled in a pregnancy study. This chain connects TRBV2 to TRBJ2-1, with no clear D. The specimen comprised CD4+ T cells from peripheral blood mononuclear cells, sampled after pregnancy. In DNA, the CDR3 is TGTGCCAGCAGTGTTGTGACTCGACGCTCCTACAATGAGCAGTTCTTC. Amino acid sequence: CASSVVTRRSYNEQFF.